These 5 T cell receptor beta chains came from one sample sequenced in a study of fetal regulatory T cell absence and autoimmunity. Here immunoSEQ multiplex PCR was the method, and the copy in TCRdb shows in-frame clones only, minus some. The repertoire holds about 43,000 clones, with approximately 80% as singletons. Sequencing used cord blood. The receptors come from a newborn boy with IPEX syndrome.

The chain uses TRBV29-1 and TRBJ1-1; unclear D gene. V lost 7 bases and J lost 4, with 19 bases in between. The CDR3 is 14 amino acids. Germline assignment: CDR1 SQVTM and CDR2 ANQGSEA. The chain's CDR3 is CSALRTGKGTEAFF. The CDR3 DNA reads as TGCAGCGCTCTCAGGACTGGGAAGGGCACTGAAGCTTTCTTT.

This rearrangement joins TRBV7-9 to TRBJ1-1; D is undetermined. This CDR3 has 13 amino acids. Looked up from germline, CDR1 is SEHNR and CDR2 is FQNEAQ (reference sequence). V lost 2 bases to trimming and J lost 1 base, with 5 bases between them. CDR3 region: CASSLQTNTEAFF. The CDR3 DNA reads TGTGCCAGCAGCTTACAAACGAACACTGAAGCTTTCTTT.

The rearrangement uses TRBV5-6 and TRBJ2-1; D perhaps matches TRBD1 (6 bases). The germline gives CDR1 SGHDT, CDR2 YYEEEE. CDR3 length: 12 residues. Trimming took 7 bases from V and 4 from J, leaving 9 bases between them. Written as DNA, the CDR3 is TGTGCCAGCTTTCAGGGGTACAATGAGCAGTTCTTC. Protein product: CASFQGYNEQFF.

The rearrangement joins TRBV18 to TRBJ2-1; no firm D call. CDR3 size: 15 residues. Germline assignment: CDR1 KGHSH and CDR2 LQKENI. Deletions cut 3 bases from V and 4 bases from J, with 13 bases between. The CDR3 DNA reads TGTGCCAGCTCACCGGCTCCTGGCGGATACAATGAGCAGTTCTTC. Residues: CASSPAPGGYNEQFF.

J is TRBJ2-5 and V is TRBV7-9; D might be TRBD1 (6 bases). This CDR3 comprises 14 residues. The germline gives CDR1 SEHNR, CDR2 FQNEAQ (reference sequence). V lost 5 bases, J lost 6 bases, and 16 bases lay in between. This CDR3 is CASSRFQGRQTQYF. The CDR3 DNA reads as TGTGCCAGCAGCCGGTTTCAGGGGCGCCAGACCCAGTACTTC.